This note documents a single T cell receptor beta chain sequence. Clones were read by immunoSEQ multiplex PCR, and TCRdb kept only the in-frame ones, dropping some. The data show under 200,000 clones, with approximately 82% seen just once and around 18% held by the top ten. Germline V gene sequence: CDR1 GTSNPN, CDR2 SVGIG (reference sequence). V dropped 0 bases and J dropped 8 bases, with 11 bases sitting between them. There are 14 residues in the CDR3. Participant-reported clinical history was the basis for cohort assignment. This entry is derived from a study of blood T cell repertoires in COVID-19. For the study at large: PBMCs, B-cell-depleted T cells, or T cells were the source of the cDNA or gDNA that made up the material.

Sample: PBMCs or T cells enriched from blood (not recorded which). The clonotype was recovered from a man aged 60 to 75 who had recovered from COVID-19. The V call is TRBV30, the J call TRBJ1-6; D gene unclear. CDR3 sequence: CAWSVPASHSPLHF. As DNA, the CDR3 is TGTGCCTGGAGTGTGCCAGCTAGTCATTCACCCCTCCACTTT.